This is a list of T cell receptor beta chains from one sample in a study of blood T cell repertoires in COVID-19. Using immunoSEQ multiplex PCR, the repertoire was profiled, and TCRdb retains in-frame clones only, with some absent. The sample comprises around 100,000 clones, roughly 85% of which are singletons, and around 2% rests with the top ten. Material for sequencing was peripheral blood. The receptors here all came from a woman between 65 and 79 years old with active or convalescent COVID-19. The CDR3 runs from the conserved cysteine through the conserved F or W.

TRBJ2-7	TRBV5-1	CASSLDPSGGAGDEQYF
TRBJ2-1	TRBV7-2	CASSLSRVSYNEQFF
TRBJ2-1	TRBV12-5	CATEPSGGAYNEQFF
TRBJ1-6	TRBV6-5	CASSAGRLGNSPLHF
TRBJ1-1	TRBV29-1	CSSSGVVEAFF
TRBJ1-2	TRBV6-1	CASSEAETGIGWSF
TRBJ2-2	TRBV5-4	CASSLSGLNTGELFF
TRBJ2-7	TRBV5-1	CASSPRRWGGGYEQYF
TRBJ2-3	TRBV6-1	CASSGGDWQLADTQYF
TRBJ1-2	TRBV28	CASSSGTGGDTF
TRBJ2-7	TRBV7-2	CASSRGGRGYEQYF
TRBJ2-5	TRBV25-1	CASGGPGLVGQETQYF
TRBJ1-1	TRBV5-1	CASSEDRVGTEAFF
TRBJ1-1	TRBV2	CASRIGTFKAFF
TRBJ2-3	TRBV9	CASSGQVRTDTQYF
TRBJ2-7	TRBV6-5	CASSYSRTAYEQYF
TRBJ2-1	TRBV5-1	CASSLVPSGGAGDEQFF